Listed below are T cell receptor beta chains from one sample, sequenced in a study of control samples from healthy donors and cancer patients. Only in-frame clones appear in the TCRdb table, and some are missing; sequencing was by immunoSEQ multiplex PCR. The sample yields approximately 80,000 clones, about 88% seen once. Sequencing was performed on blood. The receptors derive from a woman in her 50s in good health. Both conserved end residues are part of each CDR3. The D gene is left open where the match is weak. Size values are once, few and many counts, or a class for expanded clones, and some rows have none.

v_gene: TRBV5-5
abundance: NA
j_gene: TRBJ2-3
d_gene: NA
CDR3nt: TGTGCCAGCAGCATTGGATTGCAGGGCACAGATACGCAGTATTTT
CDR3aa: CASSIGLQGTDTQYF

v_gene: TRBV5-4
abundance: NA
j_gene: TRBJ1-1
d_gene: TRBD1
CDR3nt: TGTGCCAGCAGCTTGGGGGCCACAGGGGCGCAAATAGCTTTCTTT
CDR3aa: CASSLGATGAQIAFF

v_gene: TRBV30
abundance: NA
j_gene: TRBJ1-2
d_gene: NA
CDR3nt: TGTGCCTGGAGTTGGGGCAGGGAGGATGGCTACACCTTC
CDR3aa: CAWSWGREDGYTF

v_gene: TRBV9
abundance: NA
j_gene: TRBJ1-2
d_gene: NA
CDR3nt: TGTGCCAGCAGCCGCACTACTAACTATGGCTACACCTTC
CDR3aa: CASSRTTNYGYTF

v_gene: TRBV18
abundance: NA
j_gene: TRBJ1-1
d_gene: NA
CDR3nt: TGTGCCAGCTCACCTCTCGCAGGGGAGAACACTGAAGCTTTCTTT
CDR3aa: CASSPLAGENTEAFF

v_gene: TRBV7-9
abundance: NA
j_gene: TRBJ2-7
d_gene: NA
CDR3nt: TGTGCCAGCAGCAGGGGGGGCGCGGGATACGAGCAGTACTTC
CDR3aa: CASSRGGAGYEQYF

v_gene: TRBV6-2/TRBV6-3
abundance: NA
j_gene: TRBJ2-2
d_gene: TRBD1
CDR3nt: TGTGCCAGCACCCCAGGGGGTCAGGGGCGAAACGGGGAGCTGTTTTTT
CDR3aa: CASTPGGQGRNGELFF

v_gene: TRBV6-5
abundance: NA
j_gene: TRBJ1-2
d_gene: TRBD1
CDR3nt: TGTGCCAGCAGCCGGAGCCGACAGGGGGCGGGAGGCTACACCTTC
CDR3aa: CASSRSRQGAGGYTF

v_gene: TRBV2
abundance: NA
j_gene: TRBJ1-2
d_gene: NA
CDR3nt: TGTGCCAGCAGTTGGGACGGACGGAACTATGGCTACACCTTC
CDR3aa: CASSWDGRNYGYTF

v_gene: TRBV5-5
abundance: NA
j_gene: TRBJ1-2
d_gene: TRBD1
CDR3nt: TGTGCCAGCAGCTTGCGCCAGACAGGGGGCTTAGGATCATATGGCTACACCTTC
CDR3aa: CASSLRQTGGLGSYGYTF

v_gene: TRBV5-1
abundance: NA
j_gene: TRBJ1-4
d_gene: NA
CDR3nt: TGCGCCAGCAGCTTGAAGGGCGGAGATGAAAAACTGTTTTTT
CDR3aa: CASSLKGGDEKLFF

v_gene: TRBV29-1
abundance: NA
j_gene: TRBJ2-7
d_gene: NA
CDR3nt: TGCAGCGTTGGTCGGGACGCCCAAGACTACGAGCAGTACTTC
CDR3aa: CSVGRDAQDYEQYF

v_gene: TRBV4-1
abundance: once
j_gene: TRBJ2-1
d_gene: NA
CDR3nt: TGCGCCAGCAGCCAAGCGGAAAGGAGCTCCTACAATGAGCAGTTCTTC
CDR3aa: CASSQAERSSYNEQFF

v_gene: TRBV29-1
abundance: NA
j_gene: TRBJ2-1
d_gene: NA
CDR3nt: TGCAGCGTCGTCTTTAGCAGGGCAACGGACAATGAGCAGTTCTTC
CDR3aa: CSVVFSRATDNEQFF

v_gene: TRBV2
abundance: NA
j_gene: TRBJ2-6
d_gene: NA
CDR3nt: TGTGCCAGCAGGGACGCTTACTCTGGGGCCAACGTCCTGACTTTC
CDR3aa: CASRDAYSGANVLTF

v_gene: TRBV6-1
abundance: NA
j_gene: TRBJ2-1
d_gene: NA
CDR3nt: TGTGCCAGCAGTGAAGGGGCAGCCTTCAGCTCCTACAATGAGCAGTTCTTC
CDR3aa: CASSEGAAFSSYNEQFF

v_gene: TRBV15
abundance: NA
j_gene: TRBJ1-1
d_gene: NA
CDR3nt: TGTGCCACCAGCAGAGAACAACGGCAGTCCGACGCTTTCTTT
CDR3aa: CATSREQRQSDAFF

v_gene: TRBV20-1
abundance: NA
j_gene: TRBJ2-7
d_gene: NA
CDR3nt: TGCAGTGCTAAGGCAGGGAGCGAGCAGTACTTC
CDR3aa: CSAKAGSEQYF

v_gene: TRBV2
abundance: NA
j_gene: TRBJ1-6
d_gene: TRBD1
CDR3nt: TGTGCCAGCAGTGGGAGACAGGGGACTTCGGGGACACCCCTCCACTTT
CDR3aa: CASSGRQGTSGTPLHF

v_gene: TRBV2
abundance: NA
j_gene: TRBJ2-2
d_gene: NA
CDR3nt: TGTGCCAGCATCAAGGGGTACACCGGGGAGCTGTTTTTT
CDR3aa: CASIKGYTGELFF

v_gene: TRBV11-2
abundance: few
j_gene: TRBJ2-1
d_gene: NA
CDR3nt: TGTGCCAGCAGCTTAGATGCGGGGTCCTTCCAGTTCTTC
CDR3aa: CASSLDAGSFQFF

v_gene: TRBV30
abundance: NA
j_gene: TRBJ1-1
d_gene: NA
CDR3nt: TGTGCCTGGAGTGTAACGCTGAACACTGAAGCTTTCTTT
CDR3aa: CAWSVTLNTEAFF

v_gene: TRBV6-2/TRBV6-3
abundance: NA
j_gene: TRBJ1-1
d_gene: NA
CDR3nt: TGTGCCAGCAGTTACTCTGCGGGGACTGAAGCTTTCTTT
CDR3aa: CASSYSAGTEAFF

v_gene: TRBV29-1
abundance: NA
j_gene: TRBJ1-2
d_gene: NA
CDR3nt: TGCAGCGTTGTAGGGCAGGGTCATGGCTACACCTTC
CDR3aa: CSVVGQGHGYTF

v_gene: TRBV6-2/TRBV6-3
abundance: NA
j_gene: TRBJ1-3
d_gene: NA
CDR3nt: TGTGCCAGCAGTTACTTACTTCTAGGGGCCTCGGGGAACTCTGGAAACACCATATATTTT
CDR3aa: CASSYLLLGASGNSGNTIYF

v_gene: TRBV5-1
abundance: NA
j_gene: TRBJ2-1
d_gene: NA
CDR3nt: TGCGCCAGCAGCTTATCCAGATTCAATGAGCAGTTCTTC
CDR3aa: CASSLSRFNEQFF

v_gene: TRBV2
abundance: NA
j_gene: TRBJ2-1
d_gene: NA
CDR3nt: TGTGCCAGCACCAACTCAGACTTTCATAGTGAGCAGTTCTTC
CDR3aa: CASTNSDFHSEQFF

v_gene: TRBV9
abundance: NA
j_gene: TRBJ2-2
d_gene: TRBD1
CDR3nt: TGTGCCAGCAGCGTAGGACAGGGAAACACCGGGGAGCTGTTTTTT
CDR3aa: CASSVGQGNTGELFF

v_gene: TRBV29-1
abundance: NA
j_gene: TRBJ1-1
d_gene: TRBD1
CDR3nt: TGCAGCGTAATCACCCGCAGGGGGAGTCATCCTGAAGCTTTCTTT
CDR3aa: CSVITRRGSHPEAFF

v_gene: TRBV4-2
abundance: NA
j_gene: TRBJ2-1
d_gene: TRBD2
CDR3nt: TGTGCCAGCAGATCTAGCGGGGGGAGCTCCTACAATGAGCAGTTCTTC
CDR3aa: CASRSSGGSSYNEQFF

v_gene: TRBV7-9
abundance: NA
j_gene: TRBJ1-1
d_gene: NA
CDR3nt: TGTGCCAGCGCAGGGGACACTGAAGCTTTCTTT
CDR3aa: CASAGDTEAFF

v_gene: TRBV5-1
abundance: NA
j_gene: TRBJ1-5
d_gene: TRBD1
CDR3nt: TGCGCCAGCTCTGAACAGGGGAATCAGCCCCAGCATTTT
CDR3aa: CASSEQGNQPQHF

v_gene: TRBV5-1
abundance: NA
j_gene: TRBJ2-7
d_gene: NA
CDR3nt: TGCGCCAGCAGCTTGGGACTCCCGGCCTACGAGCAGTACTTC
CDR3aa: CASSLGLPAYEQYF

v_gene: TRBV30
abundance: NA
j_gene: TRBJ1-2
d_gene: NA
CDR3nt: TGTGCCTGGAGTCGTTTGTTTAGTGGTGGCTACACCTTC
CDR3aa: CAWSRLFSGGYTF

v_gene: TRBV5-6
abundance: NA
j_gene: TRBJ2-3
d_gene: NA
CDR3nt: TGTGCCAGCAGCTTGTCAGGCACGAACTATTTT
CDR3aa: CASSLSGTNYF

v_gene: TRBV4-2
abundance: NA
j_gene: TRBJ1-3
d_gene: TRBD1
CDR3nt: TGTGCCAGCAGCCAAGAAGACAGGGGCTTTTACGGAAACACCATATATTTT
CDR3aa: CASSQEDRGFYGNTIYF

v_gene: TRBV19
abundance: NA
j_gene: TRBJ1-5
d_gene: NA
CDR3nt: TGTGCCAGTAGTATCATACTAACTAGCAATCAGCCCCAGCATTTT
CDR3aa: CASSIILTSNQPQHF

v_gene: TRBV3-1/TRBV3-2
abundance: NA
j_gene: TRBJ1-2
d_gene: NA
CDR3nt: TGTGCCAGCAGCCAAGGGGCCAGCCACTATGGCTACACCTTC
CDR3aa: CASSQGASHYGYTF

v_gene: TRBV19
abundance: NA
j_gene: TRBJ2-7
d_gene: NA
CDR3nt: TGTGCCAGTAGTAGGGGTAAAAACGAGCAGTACTTC
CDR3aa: CASSRGKNEQYF

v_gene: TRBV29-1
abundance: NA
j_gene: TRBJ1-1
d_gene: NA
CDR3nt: TGCAGCGTTGGGTCTGCAGTTGGCACTGAAGCTTTCTTT
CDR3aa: CSVGSAVGTEAFF

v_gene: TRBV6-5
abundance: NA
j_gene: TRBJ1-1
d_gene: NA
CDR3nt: TGTGCCAGCAAAAAAAGAAACACTGAAGCTTTCTTT
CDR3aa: CASKKRNTEAFF

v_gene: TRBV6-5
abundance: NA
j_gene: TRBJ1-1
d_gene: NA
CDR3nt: TGTGCCTCACTGGGAGGGGCCCTGAACACTGAAGCTTTCTTT
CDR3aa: CASLGGALNTEAFF

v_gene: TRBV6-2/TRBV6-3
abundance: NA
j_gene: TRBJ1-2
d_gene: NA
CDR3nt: TGTGCCAGCAGTTACCGGGGGGCCGAGGGCTACACCTTC
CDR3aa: CASSYRGAEGYTF

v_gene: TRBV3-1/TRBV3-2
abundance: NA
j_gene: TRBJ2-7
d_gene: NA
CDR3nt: TGTGCCAGCAGCCAAAATGCGCCTGCACCCTCCTACGAGCAGTACTTC
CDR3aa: CASSQNAPAPSYEQYF

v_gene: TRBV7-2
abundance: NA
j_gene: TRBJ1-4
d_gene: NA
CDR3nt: TGTGCCAGCAGCTATGTGGGGAATGAAAAACTGTTTTTT
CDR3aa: CASSYVGNEKLFF

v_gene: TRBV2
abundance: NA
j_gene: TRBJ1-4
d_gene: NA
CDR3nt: TGTGCCAGCAGTGAAGGGACTCTTAGTAATGAAAAACTGTTTTTT
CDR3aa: CASSEGTLSNEKLFF

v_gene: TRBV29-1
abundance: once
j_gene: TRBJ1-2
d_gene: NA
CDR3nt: TGCAGCGTTGAATCTATGTTTACCGATGGCTACACCTTC
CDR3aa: CSVESMFTDGYTF

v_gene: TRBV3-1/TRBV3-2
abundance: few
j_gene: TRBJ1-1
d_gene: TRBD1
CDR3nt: TGTGCCAGCAGCCAGACAGGGGAGACTGAAGCTTTCTTT
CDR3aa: CASSQTGETEAFF